This TCR beta chain was documented in a study of CD8+ T cells in alopecia areata (dated by TCRdb to 2016 to 2019). Background on the whole study: The study used high-throughput TCRbeta sequencing to examine T cell clonal expansion in alopecia areata, in both the C3H/HeJ mouse model and human patients. Human TCRbeta sequencing covered scalp tissue and sorted CD4+ and CD8+ peripheral blood T cells from patchy and totalis/universalis alopecia areata patients and healthy controls. Scalp clonality was compared across normal scalp (n=4), patchy alopecia areata scalp (n=8), and alopecia totalis/universalis scalp (n=8). The RNA source kit depended on sample type: the PAXgene miRNA kit for fixed scalp, the miRNeasy kit for PBMCs, and the RNeasy kit for mouse skin. immunoSEQ multiplex PCR using 35 Vbeta forward primers and 13 Jbeta reverse primers was used to amplify TCRbeta CDR3 regions.

The method behind the library was the immunoSEQ multiplex PCR assay. To provide template for TCR sequencing, every sample had RNA extracted and reverse transcribed into cDNA. SuperScript III was used for first-strand cDNA synthesis, primed with a 2:1 mix of oligo-dT and random hexamers. A synthetic immune receptor repertoire was used to assess amplification bias, and residual bias was removed computationally. The paper's processing steps were these. Raw reads were preprocessed to remove errors, and CDR3 was defined by IMGT conventions from the conserved cysteine to phenylalanine. Clonality was computed by normalizing Shannon entropy by log2 of the number of productive unique TCRs and subtracting the result from 1. CD4 or CD8 identity of scalp clones was inferred by cross-referencing scalp TCRbeta sequences with sorted blood CD4 and CD8 repertoires. This is the immuneACCESS table as TCRdb keeps it, with only in-frame sequences that have V and J called. A part of the clones is gone; compared with another copy, unresolved V genes explain less than half, and the rest is unexplained. That table gives V, J and clone size, and the DNA gave D and trimming. The sample profile shows 30,000 to 45,000 clones; around 50% of them were found once. The ten biggest clones cover under 2% of the sample.

At the junction V is shortened by 5 bases and J by 4 bases, with 9 bases in between. Counted from cysteine to phenylalanine, this CDR3 has 13 amino acids. The kept DNA is CDR3 alone, 39 bases in frame from the first base. CDR1 MNHEY and CDR2 SMNVEV were looked up in the germline V gene (reference sequence). As regards this clone: The antigen it binds to is not known. Per-base quality was not reported, and no clone a single base away is much larger than it.

The paper's findings and limits, for the study overall: Lesional scalp, especially in alopecia totalis/universalis, showed higher clonality and more expanded CD8+ clones than normal scalp, suggesting antigenic drive. Shared TCR sequences between patients were less evident than in mice, which may be partly attributable to HLA diversity in the patient population. Unlike mouse skin, where gammadelta T cells dominate, normal human skin contains resident alphabeta T cells that get sequenced too, which complicates analysis of the scalp TCR repertoire.

In four to six patients from the biomarker study, an additional sort separated CD25+CD127- cells out of the CD4+ cells. Peripheral blood and lesional scalp punch biopsies were obtained from patients with alopecia areata. After PBMCs were isolated by density centrifugation and stained for CD3, CD4 and CD8, a FACSAria was used to sort CD4+ and CD8+ T cells. Untreated alopecia areata patients were recruited as part of a multicenter biomarker study. The sample consisted of CD4+ Tregs sorted from blood. This chain is built from TRBV27 and TRBJ2-1; the best D guess is TRBD2, with 5 bases matching. This clonotype was obtained from a human donor with alopecia areata. The base sequence is TGTGCCAGCAGTCTTGAGGGTTACAATGAGCAGTTCTTC. The encoded protein is CASSLEGYNEQFF.